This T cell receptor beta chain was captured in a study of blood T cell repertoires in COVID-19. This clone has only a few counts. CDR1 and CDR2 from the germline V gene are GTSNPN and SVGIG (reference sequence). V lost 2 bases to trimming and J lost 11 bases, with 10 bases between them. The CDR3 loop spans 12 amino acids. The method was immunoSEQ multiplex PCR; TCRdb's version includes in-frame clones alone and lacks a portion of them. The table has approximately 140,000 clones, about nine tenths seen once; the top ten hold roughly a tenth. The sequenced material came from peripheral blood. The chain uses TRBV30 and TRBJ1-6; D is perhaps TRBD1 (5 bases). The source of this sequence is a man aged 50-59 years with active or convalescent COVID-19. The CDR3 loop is CAWSSTATPLHF. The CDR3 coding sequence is TGTGCCTGGAGTTCGACAGCGACACCCCTCCACTTT. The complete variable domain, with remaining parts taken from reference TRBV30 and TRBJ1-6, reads SQTIHQWPATLVQPVGSPLSLECTVEGTSNPNLYWYRQAAGRGLQLLFYSVGIGQISSEVPQNLSASRPQDRQFILSSKKLLLSDSGFYLCAWSSTATPLHFGNGTRLTVT.